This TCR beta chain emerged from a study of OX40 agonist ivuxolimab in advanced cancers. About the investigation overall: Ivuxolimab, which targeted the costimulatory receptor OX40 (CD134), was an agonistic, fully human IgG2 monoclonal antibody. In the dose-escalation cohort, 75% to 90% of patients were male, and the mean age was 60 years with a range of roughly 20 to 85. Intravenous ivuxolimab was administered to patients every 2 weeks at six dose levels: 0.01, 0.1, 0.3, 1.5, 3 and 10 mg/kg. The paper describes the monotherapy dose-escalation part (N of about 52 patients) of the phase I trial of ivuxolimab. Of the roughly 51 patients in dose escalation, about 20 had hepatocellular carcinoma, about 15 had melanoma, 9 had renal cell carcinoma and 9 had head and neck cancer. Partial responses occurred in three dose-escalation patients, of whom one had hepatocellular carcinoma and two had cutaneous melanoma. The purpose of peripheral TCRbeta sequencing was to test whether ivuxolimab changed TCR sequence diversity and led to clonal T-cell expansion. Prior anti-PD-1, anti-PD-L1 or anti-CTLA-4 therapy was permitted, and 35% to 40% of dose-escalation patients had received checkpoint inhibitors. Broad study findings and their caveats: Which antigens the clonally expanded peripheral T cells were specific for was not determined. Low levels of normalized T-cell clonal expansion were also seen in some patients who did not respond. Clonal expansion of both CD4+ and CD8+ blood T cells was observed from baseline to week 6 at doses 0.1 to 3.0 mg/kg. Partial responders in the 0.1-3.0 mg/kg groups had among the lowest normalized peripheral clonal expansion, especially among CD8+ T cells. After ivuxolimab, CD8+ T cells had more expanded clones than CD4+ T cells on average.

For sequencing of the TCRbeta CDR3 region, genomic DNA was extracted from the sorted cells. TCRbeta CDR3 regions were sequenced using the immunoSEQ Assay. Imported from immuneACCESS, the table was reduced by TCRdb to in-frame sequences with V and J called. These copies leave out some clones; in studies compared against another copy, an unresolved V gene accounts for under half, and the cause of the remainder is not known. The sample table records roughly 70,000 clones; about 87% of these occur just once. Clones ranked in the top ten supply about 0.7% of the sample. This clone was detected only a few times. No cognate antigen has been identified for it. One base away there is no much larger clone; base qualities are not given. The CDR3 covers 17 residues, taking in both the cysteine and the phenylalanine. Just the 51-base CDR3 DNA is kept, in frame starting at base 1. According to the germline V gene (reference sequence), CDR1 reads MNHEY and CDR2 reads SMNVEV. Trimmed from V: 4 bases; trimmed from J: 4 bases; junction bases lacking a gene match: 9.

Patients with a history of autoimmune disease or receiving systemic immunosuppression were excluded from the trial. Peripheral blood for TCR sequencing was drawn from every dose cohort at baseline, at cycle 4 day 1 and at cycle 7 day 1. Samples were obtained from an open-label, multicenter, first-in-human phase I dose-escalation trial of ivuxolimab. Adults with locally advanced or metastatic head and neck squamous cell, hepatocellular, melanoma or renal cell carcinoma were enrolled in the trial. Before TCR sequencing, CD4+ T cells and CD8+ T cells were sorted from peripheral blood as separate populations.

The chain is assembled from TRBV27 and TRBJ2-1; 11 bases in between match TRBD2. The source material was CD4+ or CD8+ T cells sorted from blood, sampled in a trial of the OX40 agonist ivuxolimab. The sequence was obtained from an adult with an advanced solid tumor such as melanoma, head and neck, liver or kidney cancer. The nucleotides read TGTGCCAGCAGTTCCCGACTAGCGGGATCTTTGTACAATGAGCAGTTCTTC. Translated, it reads CASSSRLAGSLYNEQFF.